The entry that follows covers one TCR beta chain sequence. By its share of the sample, this clonotype is medium-sized (0.01 to 0.1%). This clone's antigen is unknown. Qualities for individual bases were not recorded, and no much larger clone is one base off. Looking up the germline V gene yields CDR1 KGHSH and CDR2 LQKENI. V drops 4 bases and J drops 4 bases, leaving 7 bases in between. Spanning cysteine to phenylalanine, the CDR3 consists of 13 amino acids. The CDR3 DNA has 39 bases and is translated from base 1. The sample belongs to a study of T cell repertoires in aging, cancer and after chemotherapy (dated by TCRdb to between 2018 and 2021). For the wider study: Donors were distributed across six age groups ranging from 30 or younger to 70 or older, with at least three individuals included per group. The full dataset contained several million TCR reads. In the hematological group, paired pre- and post-chemotherapy samples were obtained from chronic lymphocytic leukemia patients treated with fludarabine- or bendamustine-based regimens. To look at immunoaging and at how T cells reconstitute after chemotherapy, the study profiled TCR beta repertoires in peripheral blood from both healthy donors and cancer patients. A cohort of 218 cancer patients (around 93 with hematological and 124 with solid cancers) was assembled, and under 100 healthy donors were included as a reference group.

Multiplex touch-down PCR with a mixed TRB-A/B primer pool was used to amplify rearranged TRB sequences covering the V, D and J segments. Two consecutive PCR reactions with Phusion HS II polymerase added Illumina adapters and sample indices to the amplicons. Amplicons were gel-purified with the NucleoSpin Gel and PCR Clean-up kit, then checked with Qubit and an Agilent 2100 Bioanalyzer. Sequencing of libraries was carried out on an Illumina MiSeq in 600-cycle, single-indexed, paired-end runs. The authors' analysis ran thus. MiXCR versions 2.12 and 3.0.5 were used to process TRB sequences. A clone was defined as each unique CDR3 nucleotide sequence, and only productive sequences supported by at least two reads were kept. Shannon diversity, evenness, clonality (one minus evenness), and alpha-parameterized diversity profiles from alpha 0 to 5 were included as repertoire metrics. The IGoR algorithm was used to calculate generation probabilities for clones in the paired samples taken before and after chemotherapy. Using fastp at Q25 and MiXCR, TCRdb reprocessed the public reads and kept productive beta chains. Identical CDR3 protein sequences are pooled into one entry, listed with their most common genes and DNA. The V and J calls reflect TCRdb's pipeline rather than the authors' work. The sample records under 6,000 distinct CDR3 sequences, approximately 22% of which are singletons. The ten largest clones represent about 16% of the sample.

TCR beta rearrangements were amplified from genomic DNA extracted from peripheral blood rather than from sorted cells or RNA. Paper-wide results and their limitations: The authors noted that the repertoire data do not allow conclusions about immunological memory after chemotherapy. Lymphoid organ infiltration was present in hematological cancer patients, and this infiltration may itself impair thymic emigration or peripheral T cell expansion. Declining TCR diversity with age in healthy donors was mainly explained by loss of richness; in cancer patients, loss of evenness also contributed. Compared with age-matched healthy donors, untreated patients with either hematological or solid cancers had significantly lower TCR diversity in the blood along with higher clonality. In both cancer cohorts, the median generation probability rose over the chemotherapy interval, which suggests that the repertoire was reconstituted through rebound thymic output.

The sample consisted of blood. The chain is assembled from TRBV18 and TRBJ1-4; no D gene is confidently identified. The TCR sequence derives from a human donor with a blood cancer. In nucleotide form, the sequence is TGTGCCAGCTCACTGGGCCTTAATGAAAAACTGTTTTTT. This is translated as CASSLGLNEKLFF. The variable domain in full, with residues beyond the CDR3 obtained from the reference TRBV18 and TRBJ1-4 genes, is NAGVMQNPRHLVRRRGQEARLRCSPMKGHSHVYWYRQLPEEGLKFMVYLQKENIIDESGMPKERFSAEFPKEGPSILRIQQVVRGDSAAYFCASSLGLNEKLFFGSGTQLSVL.